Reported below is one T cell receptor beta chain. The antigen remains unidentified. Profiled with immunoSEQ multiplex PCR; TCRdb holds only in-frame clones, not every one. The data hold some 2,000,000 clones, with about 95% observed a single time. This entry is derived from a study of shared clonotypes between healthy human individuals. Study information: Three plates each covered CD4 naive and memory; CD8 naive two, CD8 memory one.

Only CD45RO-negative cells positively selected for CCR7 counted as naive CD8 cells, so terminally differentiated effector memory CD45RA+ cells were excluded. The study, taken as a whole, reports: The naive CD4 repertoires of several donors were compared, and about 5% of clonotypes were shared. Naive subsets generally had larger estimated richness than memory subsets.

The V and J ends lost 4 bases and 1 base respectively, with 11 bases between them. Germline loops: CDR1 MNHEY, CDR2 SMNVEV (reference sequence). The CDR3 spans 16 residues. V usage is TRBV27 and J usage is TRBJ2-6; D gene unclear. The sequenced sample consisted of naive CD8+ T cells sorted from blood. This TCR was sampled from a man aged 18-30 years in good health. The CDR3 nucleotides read TGTGCCAGCAGTTCCCAGACGGTTTCTGGGGCCAACGTCCTGACTTTC. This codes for CASSSQTVSGANVLTF.